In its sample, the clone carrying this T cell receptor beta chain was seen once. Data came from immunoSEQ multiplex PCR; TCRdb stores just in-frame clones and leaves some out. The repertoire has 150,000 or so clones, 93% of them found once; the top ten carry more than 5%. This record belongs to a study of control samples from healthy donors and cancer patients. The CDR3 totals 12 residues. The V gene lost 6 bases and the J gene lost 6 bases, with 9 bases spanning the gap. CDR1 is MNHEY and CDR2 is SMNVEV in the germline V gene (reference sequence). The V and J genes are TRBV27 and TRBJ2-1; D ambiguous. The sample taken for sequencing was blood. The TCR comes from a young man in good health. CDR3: CASSPHPNEQFF. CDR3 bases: TGTGCCAGCAGCCCCCACCCCAATGAGCAGTTCTTC.